Listed here are 30 T cell receptor beta chains from one sample, sequenced in a study of OX40 agonist ivuxolimab in advanced cancers. Some clones are missing from TCRdb's copy, which holds only in-frame ones; the method was immunoSEQ multiplex PCR. The sample includes tens of thousands of clones, 65% to 85% of them seen just once. Sequences were derived from CD4+ or CD8+ T cells sorted from blood, sampled in a trial of the OX40 agonist ivuxolimab. Receptors were obtained from an adult with an advanced solid tumor such as melanoma, head and neck, liver or kidney cancer.

This clone was recorded many times. The chain combines TRBV7-9 with TRBJ1-2, with D perhaps TRBD1 (6 bases). This CDR3 region has 12 residues. The V and J ends lost 5 bases and 7 bases respectively, with 11 bases between them. Germline lookup yields CDR1 SEHNR and CDR2 FQNEAQ (reference sequence). This CDR3 is CASSKEGVGYTF. Here the CDR3 DNA reads TGTGCCAGCAGCAAGGAGGGGGTTGGCTACACCTTC.

This clone was observed once. The chain uses TRBV27 and TRBJ2-6; possible D gene TRBD1, 5 bases. The length of the CDR3 is 17 residues. Germline CDR1 MNHEY, CDR2 SMNVEV (reference sequence). The V end lost 3 bases, the J end lost 2 bases, and 14 bases lay between the germline ends. CDR3 bases: TGTGCCAGCAGTTTGGTCAGGGTTAGCACTGGGGCCAACGTCCTGACTTTC. This translates into CASSLVRVSTGANVLTF. The variable domain in full, completed from reference TRBV27 and TRBJ2-6, reads EAQVTQNPRYLITVTGKKLTVTCSQNMNHEYMSWYRQDPGLGLRQIYYSMNVEVTDKGDVPEGYKVSRKEKRNFPLILESPSPNQTSLYFCASSLVRVSTGANVLTFGAGSRLTVL.

The rearrangement uses TRBV9 and TRBJ2-3; D gene uncertain. V lost 1 base to trimming and J lost 3 bases, with 6 bases between them. The germline CDR1 and CDR2 sequences are SGDLS and YYNGEE. The CDR3 has 13 amino acids. Here the CDR3 DNA reads TGTGCCAGCAGCGTAACCGGGACAGATACGCAGTATTTT. Translating it yields CASSVTGTDTQYF.

As to this clone: This sample also contains other DNA sequences that code for the same CDR3. This chain joins TRBV30 and TRBJ2-7; 7 bases align to TRBD2. Trimming took 2 bases from V and 7 from J; bases not matched to a gene: 2. CDR3 length: 11 amino acids. CDR1 is GTSNPN and CDR2 is SVGIG in the germline V gene (reference sequence). In DNA, the CDR3 is TGTGCCTGGAGTTGGGGAGGGGAGCAGTACGTC. This sequence encodes CAWSWGGEQYV.

Concerning this clone: This specimen includes other DNA sequences encoding the same CDR3. The J gene is TRBJ2-7, the V gene TRBV21-1. TRBV21-1 is a known pseudogene. This CDR3 is 18 amino acids long. CDR3: CASSNCEGGQGPLYEQYF. The DNA for the CDR3 is TGTGCCAGCAGCAATTGTGAAGGGGGGCAGGGGCCCCTCTACGAGCAGTACTTC.

This clone was picked up many times. The chain employs TRBV5-4 and TRBJ2-5; possibly TRBD2 for D (6 bases). Trimming pared 3 bases from V and 1 base from J, leaving 10 bases between. CDR1 is SGHNT, CDR2 YYREEE, per germline (reference sequence). This CDR3 has 14 amino acids. CDR3 sequence (DNA): TGTGCCAGCAGCTGGACTACTACCCAAGAGACCCAGTACTTC. Encoded protein: CASSWTTTQETQYF.

The rearrangement joins TRBV18 to TRBJ2-1; D possibly corresponds to TRBD2 (6 bases). CDR3 size: 13 residues. V shed 4 bases and J shed 5 bases, with 9 bases lying between them. Germline-derived CDR1 and CDR2 are KGHSH and LQKENI. CDR3 sequence: CASSLGTDNEQFF. The CDR3 nucleotides read TGTGCCAGCTCACTCGGGACTGACAATGAGCAGTTCTTC.

The chain joins TRBV30 to TRBJ1-1; 8 bases match TRBD1. The CDR3 is 13 residues long. The germline V gene has CDR1 GTSNPN and CDR2 SVGIG (reference sequence). The V gene end was trimmed by 4 bases and the J gene end by 11 bases; junction bases not matched to a gene: 12. The CDR3 loop reads CAWTGGALTRAFF. The CDR3 bases are TGTGCCTGGACAGGGGGCGCACTAACGAGGGCTTTCTTT.

The chain links TRBV7-6 to TRBJ2-2; D might be TRBD1 (5 bases). CDR1 is SGHVS, CDR2 FNYEAQ, per germline. Trimming shortened V by 5 bases and J by 7 bases, and 17 bases separated the two germline ends. The CDR3 loop spans 15 amino acids. CDR3 in DNA: TGTGCCAGCAGCCAGACCCGGACATGGGGCGGGGAGCTGTTTTTT. Residues: CASSQTRTWGGELFF.

V gene TRBV28 combines with J gene TRBJ2-7; TRBD1 matches 8 bases. V was pared by 8 bases and J by 1 base, with 4 bases of the junction left unmatched. The CDR3 contains 13 residues. Germline V gene sequence: CDR1 MDHEN, CDR2 SYDVKM. In nucleotides, the CDR3 is TGTGCCAGCGGGACAGGCAGGTCCTACGAGCAGTACTTC. Translating gives CASGTGRSYEQYF.

The chain employs TRBV12-2 and TRBJ1-1; the D call TRBD1 from the table was never checked on the DNA. TRBV12-2 is designated a pseudogene. The CDR3 spans 18 residues. In DNA, the CDR3 is TGTGCAAGTCGCTTACATTGGGCTGACCTACGTATGAACACTGAAGCTTTCTTT. Protein sequence: CASRLHWADLRMNTEAFF.

This clone was detected only once. The chain uses TRBV7-2 and TRBJ2-3; tentative D call: TRBD2 (5 bases). V lost 7 bases, J lost 6 bases, and 17 bases lay in between. The CDR3 is made up of 14 amino acids. Germline V lookup: CDR1 SGHTA, CDR2 FQGNSA. The CDR3 DNA sequence: TGTGCCAGCAATAGGGCTAGCATATCTGATACGCAGTATTTT. Translating it yields CASNRASISDTQYF.

The chain has TRBV9 and TRBJ1-3; D is perhaps TRBD1 (6 bases). CDR1 is SGDLS and CDR2 is YYNGEE in the germline V gene. Trimming took 3 bases from V and 4 from J, leaving 8 bases between them. The CDR3 has 13 residues. The CDR3 nucleotides are TGTGCCAGCAGCGGGGACATGGGAAACACCATATATTTT. Translation gives CASSGDMGNTIYF.

Notes on this clone: In the same sample, other DNA sequences code for this CDR3. The rearrangement joins TRBV7-3 to TRBJ2-1; maybe TRBD2 (6 bases). This CDR3 spans 16 amino acids. CDR1 and CDR2 (germline): SGHTA, FQGTGA. The V end lost 2 bases, the J end lost 0 bases, and 11 bases lay between the germline ends. CDR3 DNA: TGTGCCAGCAGCTTAGGCGGGGCAAGCTCCTACAATGAGCAGTTCTTC. This sequence encodes CASSLGGASSYNEQFF. The entire variable domain, with the rest obtained from reference TRBV7-3 and TRBJ2-1, is as follows: GAGVSQTPSNKVTEKGKYVELRCDPISGHTALYWYRQSLGQGPEFLIYFQGTGAADDSGLPNDRFFAVRPEGSVSTLKIQRTERGDSAVYLCASSLGGASSYNEQFFGPGTRLTVL.

This chain connects TRBV5-6 to TRBJ2-7, with D possibly matching TRBD1 (5 bases). The CDR3 is made up of 15 amino acids. Germline-derived CDR1 and CDR2 are SGHDT and YYEEEE. V gave up 0 bases and J gave up 7 bases, with 17 bases separating them. The CDR3 protein is CASSLVGREQFEQYV. The CDR3 region has the DNA TGTGCCAGCAGCTTGGTTGGCAGGGAACAATTTGAGCAGTACGTC.

In its sample, this clone was seen once. The rearrangement links TRBV30 to TRBJ2-7, with D maybe TRBD2 (6 bases). Germline CDR1 is GTSNPN and CDR2 is SVGIG (reference sequence). CDR3 size: 17 residues. V lost 0 bases and J lost 4, with 22 bases in between. The CDR3 DNA reads TGTGCCTGGAGTGTACCGGGGGAGGCTACAAGGCTGTACGAGCAGTACGTC. Translating gives CAWSVPGEATRLYEQYV.

This clone showed up just once. The gene calls are TRBV7-9 and TRBJ2-5, with TRBD2 matching over 9 bases. CDR1 and CDR2 (germline): SEHNR, FQNEAQ (reference sequence). With 2 bases clipped from V and 5 bases from J, the junction kept 6 bases outside the gene matches. The CDR3 is made up of 15 amino acids. CDR3 residues: CASSLTSGRLETQYF. CDR3 DNA sequence: TGTGCCAGCAGCTTAACGAGCGGGAGGTTGGAGACCCAGTACTTC. Variable domain in full (rest from reference TRBV7-9 and TRBJ2-5): DTGVSQNPRHKITKRGQNVTFRCDPISEHNRLYWYRQTLGQGPEFLTYFQNEAQLEKSRLLSDRFSAERPKGSFSTLEIQRTEQGDSAMYLCASSLTSGRLETQYFGPGTRLLVL.

The chain carries TRBV5-4 and TRBJ2-7; 8 positions match TRBD1. V shed 3 bases, J shed 1 base, and the junction held 9 bases outside the gene matches. This CDR3 spans 16 amino acids. CDR1 and CDR2 (germline): SGHNT, YYREEE (reference sequence). CDR3 nucleotides: TGTGCCAGCAGCTCCAGACTGACAGGGGCTTCCTACGAGCAGTACTTC. Translation: CASSSRLTGASYEQYF.

This clone was counted between two and nine times. This chain connects TRBV4-2 to TRBJ2-3, with a weak D call TRBD1 (6 bases). This CDR3 has 13 amino acids. Per germline, CDR1 LGHNA and CDR2 YNFKEQ. Trimming left V 1 base short and J 14 bases short, with 16 bases between. As DNA, the CDR3 is TGTGCCAGCAGCCAAGGTGGGGGCACCTGGGTGTATTTT. Its translation: CASSQGGGTWVYF.

This clone occurred once. The chain couples TRBV6-1 to TRBJ1-1, with 8 positions matching TRBD1. V was pared by 5 bases and J by 1 base, with 6 bases of the junction left unmatched. Germline CDR1 is MNHNS and CDR2 is SASEGT. The CDR3 is 15 amino acids. The CDR3, as DNA: TGTGCCAGCAGTAAGACCGGACAGGGGAACACTGAAGCTTTCTTT. Amino acid sequence: CASSKTGQGNTEAFF.

V and J are TRBV29-1 and TRBJ1-6, with D possibly TRBD1 on 5 matching bases. Trimming took 2 bases from V and 7 from J, leaving 15 bases between them. CDR3 length equals 15 residues. Germline-derived CDR1 and CDR2 are SQVTM and ANQGSEA. Here the CDR3 reads CSVEIAGPANSPLHF. The DNA for the CDR3 is TGCAGCGTTGAAATAGCAGGGCCGGCGAATTCACCCCTCCACTTT.

This clone appeared a few times. V usage is TRBV5-4 and J usage is TRBJ1-3; the match to TRBD1 covers 8 bases. Germline loops: CDR1 SGHNT, CDR2 YYREEE (reference sequence). Unmatched junction bases numbered 5, after V lost 4 bases and J lost 8 bases. This CDR3 contains 13 residues. CDR3 coding DNA: TGTGCCAGCAGCCGGGACAGGACCCACACCATATATTTT. Translating gives CASSRDRTHTIYF.

This clone has only one observation. The chain recombines TRBV27 with TRBJ2-6; TRBD1 might be the D (5 bases). The CDR3 consists of 17 residues. From germline, CDR1 is MNHEY and CDR2 SMNVEV (reference sequence). Trimming cost V 9 bases and J 0 bases, with 18 bases left between them. The chain's CDR3 is CASRLQGVNSGANVLTF. The CDR3 coding sequence is TGTGCCAGTCGACTCCAGGGCGTAAACTCTGGGGCCAACGTCCTGACTTTC. The full variable domain, rest sourced from reference TRBV27 and TRBJ2-6, is EAQVTQNPRYLITVTGKKLTVTCSQNMNHEYMSWYRQDPGLGLRQIYYSMNVEVTDKGDVPEGYKVSRKEKRNFPLILESPSPNQTSLYFCASRLQGVNSGANVLTFGAGSRLTVL.

The chain recombines TRBV4-1 with TRBJ2-7, with 7 bases identical to TRBD1. The ends lost 3 bases at V and 2 bases at J; junction bases unmatched: 4. The CDR3 loop spans 14 amino acids. CDR1 and CDR2 from the germline V gene are MGHRA and YSYEKL. CDR3 sequence (DNA): TGCGCCAGCAGCCAGGAACAGGGGACCTACGAGCAGTACTTC. Its protein product is CASSQEQGTYEQYF.

The table lists this clone with a count of one. The V gene is TRBV15, the J gene TRBJ1-1, with 9 bases lining up with TRBD1. The CDR3 runs to 15 residues. Germline V CDR1 and CDR2: LNHNV, YYDKDF (reference sequence). With 1 base clipped from V and 6 bases from J, the junction kept 6 bases outside the gene matches. Here the CDR3 reads CATSRALQGASEAFF. CDR3 nucleotides: TGTGCCACCAGCAGAGCACTACAGGGGGCCTCTGAAGCTTTCTTT.

The genes are TRBV7-9 and TRBJ2-5; D assignment may be TRBD1 or TRBD2 (5 bases each). The CDR3 is 15 residues long. V was pared by 5 bases and J by 2 bases, with 15 bases between. The germline V gene encodes CDR1 SEHNR and CDR2 FQNEAQ (reference sequence). Here the CDR3 reads CASSTTGTSQETQYF. CDR3 DNA sequence: TGTGCCAGCAGCACAACCGGGACGTCACAAGAGACCCAGTACTTC.

The V gene is TRBV29-1, the J gene TRBJ2-2; tentative D call: TRBD2 (6 bases). Germline V lookup: CDR1 SQVTM, CDR2 ANQGSEA. V was trimmed by 5 bases and J by 4 bases, leaving 11 bases between them. This CDR3 is 13 amino acids long. Written as DNA, the CDR3 is TGCAGCGTTCGACTAGGAGCCACCGGGGAGCTGTTTTTT. This sequence encodes CSVRLGATGELFF.

J is TRBJ1-1 and V is TRBV6-5; no clear D gene. The V gene's germline CDR1 is MNHEY and CDR2 SVGAGI. V was pared by 0 bases and J by 1 base, with 9 bases between. The CDR3 runs 15 residues. This CDR3 is CASSYSTRGNTEAFF. The CDR3 DNA follows: TGTGCCAGCAGTTACTCGACACGCGGGAACACTGAAGCTTTCTTT.

DNA of the CDR3: TGTGCCAGCAGCTTCGGGGGGCCTATGAACACTGAAGCTTTCTTT. Translation gives CASSFGGPMNTEAFF. The genes are TRBV11-1 and TRBJ1-1; TRBD1 is a possible D gene (6 bases). Germline assignment: CDR1 SGHAT and CDR2 FQDESV (reference sequence). This CDR3 region has 15 residues. Trimming stripped 3 bases from V and 0 bases from J, with 11 bases between.

This clone is a singleton in its sample. The V and J genes are TRBV19 and TRBJ1-2; D uncertain. The germline V gene encodes CDR1 LNHDA and CDR2 SQIVND (reference sequence). The CDR3 totals 13 residues. The V end lost 10 bases, the J end lost 5 bases, and 17 bases lay between the germline ends. The CDR3 here is CATQPRALYGYTF. The CDR3 region has the DNA TGTGCCACCCAACCCCGGGCCCTATATGGCTACACCTTC.